This T cell receptor beta chain came from a study of cytomegalovirus exposure and HLA in healthy donors. General study results and limits: A list of more than 150 TCR beta chains associated with cytomegalovirus was given. As confirmed in vitro, three CMV-associated chains were specific for CMV antigens.

Sequenced by immunoSEQ multiplex PCR; TCRdb stores in-frame clones only, minus some. The sample has more than 130,000 clones, about 91% seen once. The donors were part of the validation cohort, which consisted of some 120 subjects and was separate from the first cohort of under 850 subjects. Deletions cut 3 bases from V and 5 bases from J, with 8 bases between. The CDR3 runs to 13 residues. Looked up from germline, CDR1 is WSHSY and CDR2 is SAAADI. This clone was picked up many times. Its matching antigen is unknown. The sample comprised PBMCs. This TCR derives from a woman aged 18-29 years in good health and CMV-seropositive. The rearrangement joins TRBV10-2 to TRBJ2-1; D gene uncertain. The CDR3 is CASSETENNEQFF. CDR3 in DNA: TGCGCCAGCAGTGAAACAGAGAACAATGAGCAGTTCTTC.